This TCR beta chain was identified during a study of blood T cell repertoires in COVID-19. About the research overall: Samples representing acute and convalescent COVID-19 were sourced from the United States, Italy and Spain. Nucleic acid was either cDNA or gDNA, and it came from T cells, B-cell-depleted T cells, or PBMCs.

Original processing notes: Counts of nucleated cells, estimated from reference gene primer amplification, were obtained. Profiled with immunoSEQ multiplex PCR; TCRdb holds only in-frame clones, not every one. That table gives V, J and clone size, and the DNA gave D and trimming. The sample includes 20,000 to 30,000 clones, 80% to 95% of them seen just once. Trimming cost V 5 bases and J 0 bases; bases outside gene matches: 4. CDR1 and CDR2 from the germline V gene are SEHNR and FQNEAQ (reference sequence). The CDR3 loop spans 16 amino acids. Sequenced material: peripheral blood. The clonotype was recovered from a human donor in a cohort sampled during active COVID-19. The J gene is TRBJ2-3, the V gene TRBV7-9; 11 bases align to TRBD2. This CDR3 is CASSLGTSGSTDTQYF. In DNA form, the CDR3 reads TGTGCCAGCAGCCTCGGGACTAGCGGAAGCACAGATACGCAGTATTTT. The full variable domain, its missing parts supplied by reference TRBV7-9 and TRBJ2-3, is DTGVSQNPRHKITKRGQNVTFRCDPISEHNRLYWYRQTLGQGPEFLTYFQNEAQLEKSRLLSDRFSAERPKGSFSTLEIQRTEQGDSAMYLCASSLGTSGSTDTQYFGPGTRLTVL.